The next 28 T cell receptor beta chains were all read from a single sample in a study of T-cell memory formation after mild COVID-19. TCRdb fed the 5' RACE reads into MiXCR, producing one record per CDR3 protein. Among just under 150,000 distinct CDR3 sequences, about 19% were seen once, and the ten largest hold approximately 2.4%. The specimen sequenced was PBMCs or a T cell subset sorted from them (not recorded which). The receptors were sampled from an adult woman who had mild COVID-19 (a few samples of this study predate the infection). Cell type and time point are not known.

The CDR3 sequence is CASSHINRPYEQYF. The CDR3 region has the DNA TGTGCCAGCAGTCACATCAACAGGCCCTACGAGCAGTACTTC. The rearrangement joins TRBV6-5 to TRBJ2-7; perhaps TRBD1 as D (5 bases). Germline CDR1 is MNHEY and CDR2 is SVGAGI. V was clipped by 5 bases and J by 2 bases, with 13 bases between them. This CDR3 has 14 residues.

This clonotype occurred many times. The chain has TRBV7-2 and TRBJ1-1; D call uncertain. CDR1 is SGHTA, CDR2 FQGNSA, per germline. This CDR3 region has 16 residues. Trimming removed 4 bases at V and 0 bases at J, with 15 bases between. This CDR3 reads CASSSRGSRMNTEAFF. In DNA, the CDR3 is TGTGCCAGCAGCTCCCGAGGGAGTAGGATGAACACTGAAGCTTTCTTT.

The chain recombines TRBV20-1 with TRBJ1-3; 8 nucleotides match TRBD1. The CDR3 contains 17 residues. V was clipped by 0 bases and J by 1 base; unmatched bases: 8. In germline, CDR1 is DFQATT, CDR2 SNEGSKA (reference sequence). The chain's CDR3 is CSARDSRTGSSGNTIYF. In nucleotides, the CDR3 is TGCAGTGCTAGAGATTCTAGGACAGGGTCGTCTGGAAACACCATATATTTT.

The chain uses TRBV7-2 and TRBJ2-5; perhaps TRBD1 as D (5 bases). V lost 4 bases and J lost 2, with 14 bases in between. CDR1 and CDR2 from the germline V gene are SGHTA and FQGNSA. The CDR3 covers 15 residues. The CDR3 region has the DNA TGTGCCAGCAGCTCCCAGGGCCTGACGCAAGAGACCCAGTACTTC. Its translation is CASSSQGLTQETQYF.

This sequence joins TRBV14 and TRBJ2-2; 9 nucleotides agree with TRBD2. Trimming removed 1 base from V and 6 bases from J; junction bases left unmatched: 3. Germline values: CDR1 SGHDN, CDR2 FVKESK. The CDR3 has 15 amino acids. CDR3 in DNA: TGTGCCAGCAGCCAAGGTAGCGGGAGCGCCGGGGAGCTGTTTTTT. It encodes CASSQGSGSAGELFF.

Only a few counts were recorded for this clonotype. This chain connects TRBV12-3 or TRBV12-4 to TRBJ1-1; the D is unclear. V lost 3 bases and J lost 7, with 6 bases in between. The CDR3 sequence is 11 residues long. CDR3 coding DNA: TGTGCCAGCAGTTTTGTGGGTGAAGCTTTCTTT. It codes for CASSFVGEAFF.

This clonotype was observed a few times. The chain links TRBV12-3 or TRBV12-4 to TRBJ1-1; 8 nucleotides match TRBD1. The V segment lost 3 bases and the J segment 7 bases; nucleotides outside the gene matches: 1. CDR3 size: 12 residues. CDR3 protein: CASSLGQVEAFF. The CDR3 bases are TGTGCCAGCAGTTTGGGACAGGTTGAAGCTTTCTTT.

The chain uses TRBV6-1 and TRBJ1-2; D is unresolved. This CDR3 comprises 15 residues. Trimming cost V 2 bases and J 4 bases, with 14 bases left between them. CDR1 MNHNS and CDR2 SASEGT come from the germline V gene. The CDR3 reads CASSERQLNPYGYTF. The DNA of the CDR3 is TGTGCCAGCAGTGAAAGGCAGCTCAACCCCTATGGCTACACCTTC.

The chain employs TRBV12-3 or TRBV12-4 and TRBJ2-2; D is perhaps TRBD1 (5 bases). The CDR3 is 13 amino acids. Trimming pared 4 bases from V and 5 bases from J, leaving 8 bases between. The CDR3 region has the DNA TGTGCCAGCAGTTACCAGGGTACCGGGGAGCTGTTTTTT. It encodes CASSYQGTGELFF.

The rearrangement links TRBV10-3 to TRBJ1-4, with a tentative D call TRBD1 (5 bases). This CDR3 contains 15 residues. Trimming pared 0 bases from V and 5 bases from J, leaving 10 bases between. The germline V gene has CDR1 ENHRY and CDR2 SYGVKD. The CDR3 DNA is TGTGCCATCAGTGAGTCTGGCGGGGGAAATGAAAAACTGTTTTTT. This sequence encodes CAISESGGGNEKLFF.

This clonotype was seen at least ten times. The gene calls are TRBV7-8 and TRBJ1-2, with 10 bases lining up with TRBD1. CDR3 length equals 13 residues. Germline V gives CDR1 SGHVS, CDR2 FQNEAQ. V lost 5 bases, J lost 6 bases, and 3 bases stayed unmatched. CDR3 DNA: TGTGCCAGCAGCCCGGGACAGGGGAATGGCTACACCTTC. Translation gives CASSPGQGNGYTF.

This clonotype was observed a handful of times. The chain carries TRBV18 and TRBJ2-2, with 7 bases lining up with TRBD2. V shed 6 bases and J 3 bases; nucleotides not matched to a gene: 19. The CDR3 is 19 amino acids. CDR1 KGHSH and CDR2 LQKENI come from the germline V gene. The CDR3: CASSSLSSGVLRYTGELFF. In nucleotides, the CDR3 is TGTGCCAGCTCCAGCCTGTCCAGCGGGGTCCTAAGATACACCGGGGAGCTGTTTTTT.

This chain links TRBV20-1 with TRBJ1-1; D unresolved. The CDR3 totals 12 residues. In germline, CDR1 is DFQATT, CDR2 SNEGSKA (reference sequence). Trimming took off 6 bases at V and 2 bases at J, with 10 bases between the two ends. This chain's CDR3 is CSAVQPNTEAFF. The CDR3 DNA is TGCAGTGCCGTTCAGCCCAACACTGAAGCTTTCTTT.

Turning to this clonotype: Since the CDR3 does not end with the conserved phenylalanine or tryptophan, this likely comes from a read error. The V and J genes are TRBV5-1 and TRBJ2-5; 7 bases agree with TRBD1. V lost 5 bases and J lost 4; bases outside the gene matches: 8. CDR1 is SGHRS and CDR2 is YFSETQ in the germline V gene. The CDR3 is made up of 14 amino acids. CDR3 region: CASSSTGAVETQYY. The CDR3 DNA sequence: TGCGCCAGCAGTTCAACAGGGGCCGTAGAGACCCAGTACTAC.

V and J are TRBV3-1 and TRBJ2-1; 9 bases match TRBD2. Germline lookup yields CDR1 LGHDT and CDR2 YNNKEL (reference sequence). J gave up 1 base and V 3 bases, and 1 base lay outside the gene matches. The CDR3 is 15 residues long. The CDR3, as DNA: TGTGCCAGCAGCCAGAGCGGGGGGTCCTACAATGAGCAGTTCTTC. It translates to CASSQSGGSYNEQFF.

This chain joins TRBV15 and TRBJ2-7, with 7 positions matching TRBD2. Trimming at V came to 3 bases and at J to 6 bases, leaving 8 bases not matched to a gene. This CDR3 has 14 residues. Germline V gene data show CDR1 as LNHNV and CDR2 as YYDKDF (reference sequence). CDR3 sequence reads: CATSRGGTAGEQYF. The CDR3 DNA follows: TGTGCCACCAGCAGGGGAGGGACCGCCGGCGAGCAGTACTTC.

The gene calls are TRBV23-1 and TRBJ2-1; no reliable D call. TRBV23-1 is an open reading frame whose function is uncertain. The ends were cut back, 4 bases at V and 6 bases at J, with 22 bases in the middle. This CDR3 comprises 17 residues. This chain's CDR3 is CASSPLKRGETFNEQFF. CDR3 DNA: TGCGCCAGCAGTCCCCTTAAGCGTGGGGAAACCTTCAATGAGCAGTTCTTC.

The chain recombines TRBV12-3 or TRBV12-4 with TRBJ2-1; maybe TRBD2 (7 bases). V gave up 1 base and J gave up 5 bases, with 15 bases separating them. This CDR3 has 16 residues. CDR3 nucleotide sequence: TGTGCCAGCAGTTTAGAGGGGGGGGTAAATGACAATGAGCAGTTCTTC. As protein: CASSLEGGVNDNEQFF.

CDR3 bases: TGTGCCAGCAGTCGTCCTCCGGGACAGGGAACTGAAGCTTTCTTT. Translating it yields CASSRPPGQGTEAFF. This rearrangement joins TRBV12-3 or TRBV12-4 to TRBJ1-1; 9 bases match TRBD1. The junction had 9 bases not matched to a gene; V was cut back by 5 bases and J by 5 bases. The CDR3 is 15 residues long.

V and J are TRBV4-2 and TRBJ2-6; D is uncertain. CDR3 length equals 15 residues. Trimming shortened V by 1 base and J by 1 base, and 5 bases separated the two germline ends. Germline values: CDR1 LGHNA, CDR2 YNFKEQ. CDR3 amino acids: CASSQAGSGANVLTF. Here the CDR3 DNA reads TGTGCCAGCAGCCAAGCAGGTTCTGGGGCCAACGTCCTGACTTTC.

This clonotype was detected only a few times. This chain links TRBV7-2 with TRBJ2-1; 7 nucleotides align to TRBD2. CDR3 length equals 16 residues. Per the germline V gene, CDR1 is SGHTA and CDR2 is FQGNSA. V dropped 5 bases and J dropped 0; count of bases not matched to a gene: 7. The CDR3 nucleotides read TGTGCCAGCAGCCGGGCCGGGACTACCTCCTACAATGAGCAGTTCTTC. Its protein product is CASSRAGTTSYNEQFF.

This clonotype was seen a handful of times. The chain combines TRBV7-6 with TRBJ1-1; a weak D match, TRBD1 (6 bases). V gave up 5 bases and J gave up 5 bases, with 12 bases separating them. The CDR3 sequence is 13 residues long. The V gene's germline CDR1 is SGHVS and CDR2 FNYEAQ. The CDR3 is CASSTGGGTEAFF. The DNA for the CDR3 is TGTGCCAGCAGCACCGGAGGGGGTACTGAAGCTTTCTTT.

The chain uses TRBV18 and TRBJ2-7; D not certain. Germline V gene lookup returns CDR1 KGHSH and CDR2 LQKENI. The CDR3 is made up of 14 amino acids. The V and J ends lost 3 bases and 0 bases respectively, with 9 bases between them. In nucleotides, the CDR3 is TGTGCCAGCTCACCCCGATCCGACTCCTACGAGCAGTACTTC. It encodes CASSPRSDSYEQYF.

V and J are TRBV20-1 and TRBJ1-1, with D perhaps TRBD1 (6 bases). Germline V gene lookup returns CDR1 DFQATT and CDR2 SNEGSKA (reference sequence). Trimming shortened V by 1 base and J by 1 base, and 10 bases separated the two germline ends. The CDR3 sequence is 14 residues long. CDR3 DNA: TGCAGTGCTAGAGTTCAGGGGAGGAACACTGAAGCTTTCTTT. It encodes CSARVQGRNTEAFF.

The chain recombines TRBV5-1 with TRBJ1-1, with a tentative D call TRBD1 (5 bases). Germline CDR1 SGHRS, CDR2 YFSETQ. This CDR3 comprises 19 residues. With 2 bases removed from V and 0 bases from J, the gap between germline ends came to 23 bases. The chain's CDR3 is CASSFNPVGGERLNTEAFF. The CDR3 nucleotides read TGCGCCAGCAGCTTCAACCCCGTGGGAGGGGAACGCTTGAACACTGAAGCTTTCTTT. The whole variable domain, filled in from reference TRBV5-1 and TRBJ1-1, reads KAGVTQTPRYLIKTRGQQVTLSCSPISGHRSVSWYQQTPGQGLQFLFEYFSETQRNKGNFPGRFSGRQFSNSRSEMNVSTLELGDSALYLCASSFNPVGGERLNTEAFFGQGTRLTVV.

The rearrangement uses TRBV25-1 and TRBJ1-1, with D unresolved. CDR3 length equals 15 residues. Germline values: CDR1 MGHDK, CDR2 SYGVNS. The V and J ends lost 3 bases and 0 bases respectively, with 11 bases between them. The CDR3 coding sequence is TGTGCCAGCAGTGATCTTTCAGTGGTGAACACTGAAGCTTTCTTT. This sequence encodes CASSDLSVVNTEAFF.

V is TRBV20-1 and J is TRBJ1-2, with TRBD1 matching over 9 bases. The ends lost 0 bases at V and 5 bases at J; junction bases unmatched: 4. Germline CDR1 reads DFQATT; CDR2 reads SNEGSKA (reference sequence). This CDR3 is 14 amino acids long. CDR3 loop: CSAREGQGKYGYTF. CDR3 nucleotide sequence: TGCAGTGCTAGAGAGGGACAGGGAAAGTATGGCTACACCTTC.

This CDR3 reads CASSYGIGILVSSTDTQYF. CDR3 nucleotides: TGTGCCAGCAGCTACGGGATAGGGATACTAGTGTCAAGCACAGATACGCAGTATTTT. The chain is built from TRBV11-2 and TRBJ2-3; D is possibly TRBD2 (5 bases). Trimming shortened V by 4 bases and J by 0 bases, and 23 bases separated the two germline ends. This CDR3 has 19 amino acids. CDR1 is SGHAT and CDR2 is FQNNGV in the germline V gene.